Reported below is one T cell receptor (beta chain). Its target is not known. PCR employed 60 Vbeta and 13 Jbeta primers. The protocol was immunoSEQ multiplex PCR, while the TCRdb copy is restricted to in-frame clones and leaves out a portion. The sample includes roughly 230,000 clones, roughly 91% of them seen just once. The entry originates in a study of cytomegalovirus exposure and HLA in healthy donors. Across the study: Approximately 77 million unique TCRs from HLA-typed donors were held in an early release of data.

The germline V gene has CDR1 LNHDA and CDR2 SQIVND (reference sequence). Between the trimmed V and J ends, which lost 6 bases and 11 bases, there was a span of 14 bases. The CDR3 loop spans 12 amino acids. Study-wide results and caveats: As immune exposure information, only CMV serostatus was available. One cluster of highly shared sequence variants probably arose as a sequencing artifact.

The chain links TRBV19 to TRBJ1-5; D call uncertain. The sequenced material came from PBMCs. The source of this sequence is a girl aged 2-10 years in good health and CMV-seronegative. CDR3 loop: CASSAQTVTQHF. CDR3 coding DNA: TGTGCCAGTAGCGCCCAGACTGTAACCCAGCATTTT.